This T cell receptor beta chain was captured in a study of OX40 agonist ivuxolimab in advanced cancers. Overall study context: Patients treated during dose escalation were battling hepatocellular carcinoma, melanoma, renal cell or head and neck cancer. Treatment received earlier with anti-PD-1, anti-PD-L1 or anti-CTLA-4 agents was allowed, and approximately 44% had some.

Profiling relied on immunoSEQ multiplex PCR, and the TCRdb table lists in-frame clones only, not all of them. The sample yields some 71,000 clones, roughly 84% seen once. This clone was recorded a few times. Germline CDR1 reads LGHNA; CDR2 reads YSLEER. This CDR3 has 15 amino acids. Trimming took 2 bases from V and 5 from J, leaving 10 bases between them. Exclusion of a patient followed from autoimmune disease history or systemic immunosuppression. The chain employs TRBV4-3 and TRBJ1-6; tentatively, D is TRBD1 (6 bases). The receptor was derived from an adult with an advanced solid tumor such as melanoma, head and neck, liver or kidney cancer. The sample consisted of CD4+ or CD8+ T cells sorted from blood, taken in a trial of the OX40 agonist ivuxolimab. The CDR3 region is CASSQQGLDNSPLHF. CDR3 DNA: TGCGCCAGCAGCCAACAGGGGTTGGATAATTCACCCCTCCACTTT.